The rows below give T cell receptor beta chains drawn from one sample of a study of shared clonotypes between healthy human individuals. Only in-frame clones appear in the TCRdb table, and some are missing; sequencing was by immunoSEQ multiplex PCR. The table includes 2,500,000 or so clones, about nine tenths detected once. The sequenced sample was naive CD4+ T cells from PBMCs. Receptors originate from a man aged 18 to 30 in good health. Some clones in this sample may be carry-over from other donors' samples. Each CDR3 is given with its conserved first and last residue. D genes are given only for firm matches. Clone size appears in some rows only: once, few, many, or a class for an expanded clone.

J gene	clone size	D gene	V gene	CDR3 protein	CDR3 DNA
TRBJ2-2	NA	TRBD1	TRBV28	CANSAGDRASGELFF	TGTGCCAACAGTGCCGGGGACAGGGCCTCCGGGGAGCTGTTTTTT
TRBJ2-7	NA	NA	TRBV15	CATRGTIDSYEQYF	TGTGCCACCAGAGGGACAATAGACTCCTACGAGCAGTACTTC
TRBJ1-2	NA	TRBD1	TRBV28	CASTYRGEDYGYTF	TGTGCCAGCACGTACAGGGGCGAAGACTATGGCTACACCTTC
TRBJ2-2	NA	NA	TRBV18	CASSRQKTTGELFF	TGTGCCAGCTCTAGACAGAAAACCACCGGGGAGCTGTTTTTT
TRBJ2-7	NA	TRBD2	TRBV5-1	CASSTGLAGGPYEQYF	TGCGCCAGCAGCACGGGACTAGCGGGAGGGCCTTACGAGCAGTACTTC
TRBJ1-1	NA	NA	TRBV6-5	CASSYSRTVNTEAFF	TGTGCCAGCAGTTACTCGAGGACAGTGAACACTGAAGCTTTCTTT
TRBJ2-5	once	NA	TRBV5-1	CASSLGVEETQYF	TGCGCCAGCAGCTTGGGCGTCGAGGAGACCCAGTACTTC
TRBJ2-7	NA	TRBD1	TRBV7-8	CASSFLDRGGEQYF	TGTGCCAGCAGCTTCTTAGACAGGGGTGGCGAGCAGTACTTC
TRBJ1-2	NA	TRBD1	TRBV5-1	CASSLGDSDYGYTF	TGCGCCAGCAGCTTGGGGGACAGTGACTATGGCTACACCTTC
TRBJ2-7	NA	NA	TRBV6-5	CASSLRRPPYEQYF	TGTGCCAGCAGTCTCCGCAGACCACCCTACGAGCAGTACTTC
TRBJ2-2	NA	NA	TRBV7-3	CASSLISRTKNTGELFF	TGTGCCAGCAGCTTAATTAGTCGGACTAAGAACACCGGGGAGCTGTTTTTT
TRBJ1-1	NA	NA	TRBV5-1	CASSLAGRLNTEAFF	TGCGCCAGCAGCTTGGCAGGGCGCTTGAACACTGAAGCTTTCTTT
TRBJ2-1	once	TRBD2	TRBV28	CASSLFGSGIEDEQFF	TGTGCCAGCAGTTTGTTTGGGAGCGGGATAGAGGATGAGCAGTTCTTC
TRBJ2-1	NA	TRBD2	TRBV28	CASSFYTSGSHQPYNEQFF	TGTGCCAGCAGTTTTTATACCAGCGGGAGTCACCAGCCCTACAATGAGCAGTTCTTC
TRBJ2-5	NA	NA	TRBV29-1	CSVRGETQYF	TGCAGCGTTAGGGGGGAGACCCAGTACTTC
TRBJ2-3	NA	NA	TRBV5-1	CASSFGSRATSTDTQYF	TGCGCCAGCAGCTTCGGGTCGCGGGCTACTAGCACAGATACGCAGTATTTT
TRBJ2-7	NA	TRBD1	TRBV28	CASSLDRGHEQYF	TGTGCCAGCAGTTTGGACAGGGGTCACGAGCAGTACTTC
TRBJ2-5	NA	TRBD1	TRBV7-9	CASSSRLQGQETQYF	TGTGCCAGCAGCTCACGATTACAGGGGCAGGAGACCCAGTACTTC
TRBJ1-4	NA	NA	TRBV4-1	CASSQDRVPNQNEKLFF	TGCGCCAGCAGCCAAGATAGGGTCCCCAATCAAAATGAAAAACTGTTTTTT
TRBJ2-3	NA	TRBD2	TRBV2	CASSELRLAGSDTQYF	TGTGCCAGCAGTGAGCTCCGGCTAGCGGGATCAGATACGCAGTATTTT
TRBJ2-1	NA	NA	TRBV5-1	CASNPGDYNEQFF	TGCGCCAGCAATCCAGGGGACTACAATGAGCAGTTCTTC
TRBJ2-7	NA	NA	TRBV9	CASSPGQSHHIFYEQYF	TGTGCCAGCAGCCCTGGACAGAGTCACCATATCTTCTACGAGCAGTACTTC
TRBJ2-3	NA	NA	TRBV7-9	CASSLLKVAATDTQYF	TGTGCCAGCAGCTTATTGAAGGTAGCGGCCACAGATACGCAGTATTTT
TRBJ2-5	NA	TRBD1	TRBV28	CASTTTGTVRQETQYF	TGTGCCAGCACTACCACCGGGACAGTCAGGCAAGAGACCCAGTACTTC
TRBJ1-1	NA	NA	TRBV18	CASSLLQATVNTEAFF	TGTGCCAGCTCACTTCTACAAGCCACAGTGAACACTGAAGCTTTCTTT
TRBJ2-3	NA	NA	TRBV7-9	CASSSPPTDTQYF	TGTGCCAGCAGCTCTCCACCCACAGATACGCAGTATTTT
TRBJ2-3	NA	NA	TRBV5-6	CASSFTGVATDTQYF	TGTGCCAGCAGCTTTACGGGGGTGGCAACAGATACGCAGTATTTT
TRBJ2-3	NA	TRBD2	TRBV7-3	CASSSSGLATDTQYF	TGTGCCAGCAGCTCCTCGGGACTAGCGACAGATACGCAGTATTTT
TRBJ2-2	few	NA	TRBV5-6	CASSLAQLSGELFF	TGTGCCAGCAGCTTGGCGCAGCTTTCAGGGGAGCTGTTTTTT
TRBJ2-1	NA	NA	TRBV18	CASSPVGSSYNEQFF	TGTGCCAGCTCACCGGTGGGGAGCTCCTACAATGAGCAGTTCTTC
TRBJ1-5	NA	TRBD1	TRBV7-8	CASSPNRGPSNQPQHF	TGTGCCAGCAGCCCCAACAGGGGCCCAAGCAATCAGCCCCAGCATTTT
TRBJ2-7	NA	TRBD2	TRBV5-4	CASSSGGLAGVNYEQYF	TGTGCCAGCAGCTCGGGGGGACTAGCGGGAGTTAACTACGAGCAGTACTTC
TRBJ2-1	NA	TRBD2	TRBV29-1	CSVGTSEYNEQFF	TGCAGCGTAGGGACTAGCGAGTACAATGAGCAGTTCTTC
TRBJ1-4	NA	TRBD1	TRBV4-3	CASSQSPTGGAEEKLFF	TGCGCCAGCAGCCAATCCCCCACAGGGGGCGCGGAGGAAAAACTGTTTTTT
TRBJ2-3	NA	NA	TRBV7-9	CASSLDKGLPGLIRDF	TGTGCCAGCAGCTTAGACAAAGGGTTACCGGGACTGATAAGGGATTTT
TRBJ2-1	NA	TRBD2	TRBV6-1	CASRGSGRLEQFF	TGTGCCAGCAGAGGTAGCGGGAGGCTTGAGCAGTTCTTC
TRBJ1-1	NA	TRBD1	TRBV6-6	CASGPDRWKMNTEAFF	TGTGCCAGCGGCCCGGACAGGTGGAAAATGAACACTGAAGCTTTCTTT
TRBJ1-5	NA	NA	TRBV28	CASSRGGIRSNQPQHF	TGTGCCAGCAGTAGAGGGGGAATCAGAAGCAATCAGCCCCAGCATTTT
TRBJ2-1	NA	NA	TRBV7-9	CASSFLASSSYNEQFF	TGTGCCAGCAGCTTTCTCGCGAGTAGCTCCTACAATGAGCAGTTCTTC
TRBJ2-7	NA	NA	TRBV28	CASSPVGGEYYEQYF	TGTGCCAGCAGCCCAGTAGGGGGAGAGTATTACGAGCAGTACTTC
TRBJ1-2	NA	NA	TRBV30	CAWSGGGYGYTF	TGTGCCTGGAGTGGGGGCGGCTATGGCTACACCTTC
TRBJ2-4	NA	NA	TRBV7-2	CASSFLGASNIQYF	TGTGCCAGCAGCTTCTTGGGGGCCTCAAACATTCAGTACTTC
TRBJ2-1	once	TRBD2	TRBV19	CASTSRRLAGEGKYEQFF	TGTGCCAGTACCTCAAGGAGACTAGCGGGGGAGGGGAAGTATGAGCAGTTCTTC
TRBJ2-6	NA	NA	TRBV5-6	CASTARSSGANVLTF	TGTGCCAGCACTGCCCGGAGCTCTGGGGCCAACGTCCTGACTTTC
TRBJ2-1	NA	NA	TRBV18	CASSPEQPPYNEQFF	TGTGCCAGCTCACCGGAACAGCCGCCCTACAATGAGCAGTTCTTC
TRBJ1-3	NA	NA	TRBV29-1	CSVGPDPLPGNTIYF	TGCAGCGTTGGTCCCGACCCCCTACCTGGAAACACCATATATTTT
TRBJ2-5	once	TRBD1	TRBV7-9	CASSFQTGGDETQYF	TGTGCCAGCAGCTTTCAGACAGGGGGGGACGAGACCCAGTACTTC
TRBJ2-3	NA	NA	TRBV6-5	CASSYSPGRGADTQYF	TGTGCCAGCAGTTACTCTCCAGGGCGAGGTGCAGATACGCAGTATTTT
TRBJ2-7	NA	NA	TRBV5-1	CASSAPGLSPSEQYF	TGCGCCAGCAGCGCGCCAGGTCTCAGTCCGTCCGAGCAGTACTTC
TRBJ1-2	NA	NA	TRBV4-1	CASSLTSQTRFWNYGYTF	TGCGCCAGCAGCCTAACTTCCCAAACGAGGTTTTGGAACTATGGCTACACCTTC
TRBJ2-5	NA	TRBD1	TRBV5-1	CASSLLGTEETQYF	TGCGCCAGCAGCTTACTTGGGACAGAAGAGACCCAGTACTTC
TRBJ2-3	NA	NA	TRBV9	CASNPRGTDTQYF	TGTGCCAGCAATCCCAGGGGCACAGATACGCAGTATTTT
TRBJ2-1	NA	TRBD2	TRBV7-3	CASSLKGYYSFGGDKSNKDEQFF	TGTGCCAGCAGCTTAAAAGGGTACTATTCGTTCGGGGGGGACAAGTCGAATAAGGATGAGCAGTTCTTC
TRBJ1-1	NA	TRBD1	TRBV5-5	CASSPNDRVKAFF	TGTGCCAGCAGCCCGAACGACAGGGTAAAAGCTTTCTTT
TRBJ1-1	NA	NA	TRBV11-3	CASSRSWNTEAFF	TGTGCCAGCAGCCGCTCTTGGAACACTGAAGCTTTCTTT
TRBJ2-7	NA	NA	TRBV28	CASSPQGPEQYF	TGTGCCAGCAGTCCGCAGGGCCCCGAGCAGTACTTC
TRBJ1-1	NA	TRBD1	TRBV11-3	CASSSGTGNTEAFF	TGTGCCAGCAGCTCAGGGACAGGGAACACTGAAGCTTTCTTT
TRBJ1-1	few	NA	TRBV30	CAWSLSTEAFF	TGTGCCTGGAGCCTTTCCACTGAAGCTTTCTTT
TRBJ2-3	NA	TRBD2	TRBV25-1	CASRAGTSGPSTDTQYF	TGTGCCAGCAGGGCCGGGACTAGCGGCCCTAGCACAGATACGCAGTATTTT